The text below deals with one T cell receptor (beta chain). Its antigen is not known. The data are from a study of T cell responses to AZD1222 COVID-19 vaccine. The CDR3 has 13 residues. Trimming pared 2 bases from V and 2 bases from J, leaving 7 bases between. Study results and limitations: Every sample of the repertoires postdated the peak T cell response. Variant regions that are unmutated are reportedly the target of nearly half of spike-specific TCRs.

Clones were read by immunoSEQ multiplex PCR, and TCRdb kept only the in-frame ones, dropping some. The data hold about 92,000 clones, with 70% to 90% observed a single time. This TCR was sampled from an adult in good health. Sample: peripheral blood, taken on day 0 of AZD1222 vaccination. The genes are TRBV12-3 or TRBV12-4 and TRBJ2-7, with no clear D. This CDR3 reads CASSLSLTYEQYF. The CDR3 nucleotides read TGTGCCAGCAGTTTATCTTTGACCTACGAGCAGTACTTC.